This passage covers 27 T cell receptor beta chains from one sample sequenced in a study of immune evolution from preneoplasia to lung adenocarcinoma. Profiling relied on immunoSEQ multiplex PCR, and the TCRdb table lists in-frame clones only, not all of them. The table has several thousand clones, 85% to 90% seen once. The sample taken for sequencing was FFPE invasive lung adenocarcinoma tissue. Receptors originate from a person aged 65 to 79 with invasive lung adenocarcinoma.

The J gene is TRBJ2-2, the V gene TRBV30; TRBD2 might be the D (5 bases). CDR1 and CDR2 (germline): GTSNPN, SVGIG (reference sequence). The CDR3 consists of 14 residues. V lost 4 bases and J lost 3, with 12 bases in between. CDR3 loop: CAWKRDGDTGELFF. CDR3 sequence (DNA): TGTGCCTGGAAAAGAGACGGGGACACCGGGGAGCTGTTTTTT.

The chain has TRBV6-1 and TRBJ1-5, with 8 bases lining up with TRBD1. Germline V gene lookup returns CDR1 MNHNS and CDR2 SASEGT. J lost 7 bases, V lost 7 bases, and 9 bases had no gene match. This CDR3 is 14 amino acids long. The CDR3 here is CASKRTGPRQPQHF. In DNA, the CDR3 is TGTGCCAGCAAAAGGACAGGGCCTCGGCAGCCCCAGCATTTT.

The chain has TRBV29-1 and TRBJ2-7; perhaps TRBD1 as D (5 bases). CDR3 length: 15 residues. Germline lookup yields CDR1 SQVTM and CDR2 ANQGSEA. The V end was cut by 2 bases, the J end by 1 base, with 15 bases between. Here the CDR3 reads CSVERGGPGSYEQYF. Written as DNA, the CDR3 is TGCAGCGTTGAAAGGGGCGGCCCCGGATCCTACGAGCAGTACTTC.

This chain connects TRBV18 to TRBJ2-2, with unresolved D. The CDR3 is made up of 13 amino acids. V was clipped by 2 bases and J by 7 bases, with 8 bases between them. Looked up from germline, CDR1 is KGHSH and CDR2 is LQKENI. CDR3 in amino acids: CASSPRTDGELFF. The CDR3 DNA is TGTGCCAGCTCACCAAGGACCGACGGGGAGCTGTTTTTT.

The table lists this clone with a few counts. The rearrangement links TRBV29-1 to TRBJ2-7, with 8 bases matching TRBD1. J lost 6 bases, V lost 4 bases, and 5 bases had no gene match. The CDR3 loop spans 12 amino acids. Per germline, CDR1 SQVTM and CDR2 ANQGSEA. Here the CDR3 DNA reads TGCAGCGTTGGACAGGGGCCGGTCGAGCAGTACTTC. Encoded protein: CSVGQGPVEQYF.

This clone was picked up one time. The chain carries TRBV2 and TRBJ2-5; D gene uncertain. The germline CDR1 and CDR2 sequences are SNHLY and FYNNEI. Trimming pared 4 bases from V and 2 bases from J, leaving 8 bases between. The CDR3 runs 13 residues. CDR3 DNA: TGTGCCAGCAGTGTTCAAGCTCAAGAGACCCAGTACTTC. Amino acid sequence: CASSVQAQETQYF. The full variable domain, in which reference TRBV2 and TRBJ2-5 provide the parts outside the CDR3, is EPEVTQTPSHQVTQMGQEVILRCVPISNHLYFYWYRQILGQKVEFLVSFYNNEISEKSEIFDDQFSVERPDGSNFTLKIRSTKLEDSAMYFCASSVQAQETQYFGPGTRLLVL.

The chain is built from TRBV20-1 and TRBJ1-2; maybe TRBD1 (6 bases). CDR1 DFQATT and CDR2 SNEGSKA come from the germline V gene (reference sequence). There are 11 residues in the CDR3. Trimming pared 7 bases from V and 7 bases from J, leaving 13 bases between. Here the CDR3 reads CSVPGAVGYTF. The CDR3 DNA reads as TGCAGTGTGCCGGGGGCGGTTGGCTACACCTTC.

The rearrangement links TRBV27 to TRBJ2-7, with 11 bases lining up with TRBD2. Looked up from germline, CDR1 is MNHEY and CDR2 is SMNVEV (reference sequence). Trimming took 4 bases from V and 2 from J; bases not matched to a gene: 7. The CDR3 runs to 16 residues. CDR3 region: CASSSLAGATTYEQYF. As DNA, the CDR3 is TGTGCCAGCAGTTCACTAGCGGGGGCCACAACCTACGAGCAGTACTTC.

This clone was counted a single time. V is TRBV30 and J is TRBJ2-1, with 9 bases identical to TRBD2. Germline V gene data show CDR1 as GTSNPN and CDR2 as SVGIG (reference sequence). The CDR3 spans 17 residues. V was clipped by 5 bases and J by 9 bases; unmatched bases: 20. CDR3 coding DNA: TGTGCCTGGTCCCCCCCGGGGAGCGGGAGGCGTAGGCGTGAGCAGTTCTTC. This codes for CAWSPPGSGRRRREQFF.

The gene calls are TRBV29-1 and TRBJ1-2, with TRBD1 identical over 7 bases. This CDR3 region has 14 residues. V was clipped by 1 base and J by 8 bases; unmatched bases: 10. Germline values: CDR1 SQVTM, CDR2 ANQGSEA. In DNA form, the CDR3 reads TGCAGCGTTGAAGGGCAGGGGGTTTTGGGCGGCTACACCTTC. Translation: CSVEGQGVLGGYTF.

The chain recombines TRBV28 with TRBJ2-5; 12 bases fit TRBD2. Per the germline V gene, CDR1 is MDHEN and CDR2 is SYDVKM. The junction had 5 bases not matched to a gene; V was cut back by 5 bases and J by 4 bases. This CDR3 contains 15 residues. CDR3 residues: CASSAPGLAGETQYF. The CDR3 coding sequence is TGTGCCAGCAGTGCACCGGGACTAGCGGGAGAGACCCAGTACTTC.

The rearrangement joins TRBV28 to TRBJ2-5; weak D call: TRBD1 (5 bases). V lost 5 bases to trimming and J lost 1 base, with 5 bases between them. There are 12 residues in the CDR3. Per the germline V gene, CDR1 is MDHEN and CDR2 is SYDVKM. The CDR3 region is CASSTGQETQYF. CDR3 DNA: TGTGCCAGCAGTACAGGCCAAGAGACCCAGTACTTC. The full variable domain, with the rest looked up from reference TRBV28 and TRBJ2-5, is DVKVTQSSRYLVKRTGEKVFLECVQDMDHENMFWYRQDPGLGLRLIYFSYDVKMKEKGDIPEGYSVSREKKERFSLILESASTNQTSMYLCASSTGQETQYFGPGTRLLVL.

The V gene is TRBV14, the J gene TRBJ2-7; D remains unclear. The CDR3 length is 16 residues. With 2 bases removed from V and 1 base from J, the gap between germline ends came to 15 bases. Germline CDR1 reads SGHDN; CDR2 reads FVKESK. CDR3 protein: CASSQRDLGYSYEQYF. The CDR3 region has the DNA TGTGCCAGCAGCCAAAGGGATCTGGGGTATTCCTACGAGCAGTACTTC. The whole variable domain, filled in from reference TRBV14 and TRBJ2-7, reads EAGVTQFPSHSVIEKGQTVTLRCDPISGHDNLYWYRRVMGKEIKFLLHFVKESKQDESGMPNNRFLAERTGGTYSTLKVQPAELEDSGVYFCASSQRDLGYSYEQYFGPGTRLTVT.

This clone was observed a single time. The gene calls are TRBV6-5 and TRBJ1-1, with no clear D. V was clipped by 7 bases and J by 7 bases, with 16 bases between them. The CDR3 runs to 13 residues. CDR1 is MNHEY, CDR2 SVGAGI, per germline. The CDR3 DNA is TGTGCCAGCAAGCCGAAGAAGGTGTATGAAGCTTTCTTT. It encodes CASKPKKVYEAFF.

This rearrangement joins TRBV28 to TRBJ1-1, with unresolved D. Trimming pared 2 bases from V and 10 bases from J, leaving 17 bases between. The length of the CDR3 is 14 residues. Germline loops: CDR1 MDHEN, CDR2 SYDVKM. CDR3 protein: CASSLPRSRSPAFF. CDR3 in DNA: TGTGCCAGCAGTTTACCCAGGTCCAGGTCTCCAGCTTTCTTT.

This clone was detected a few times. The gene calls are TRBV27 and TRBJ2-1; 11 positions agree with TRBD2. CDR3 size: 18 residues. Per germline, CDR1 MNHEY and CDR2 SMNVEV (reference sequence). V lost 1 base to trimming and J lost 6 bases; unmatched junction nucleotides: 11. CDR3 in amino acids: CASSLFGVTSGSLNEQFF. CDR3 nucleotide sequence: TGTGCCAGCAGTTTATTTGGGGTAACTAGCGGGAGTCTCAATGAGCAGTTCTTC.

This rearrangement joins TRBV18 to TRBJ2-1; D perhaps matches TRBD2 (6 bases). Germline loops: CDR1 KGHSH, CDR2 LQKENI. This CDR3 spans 18 amino acids. The V gene lost 3 bases and the J gene lost 0 bases, with 18 bases spanning the gap. CDR3 sequence (DNA): TGTGCCAGCTCACCCCTGGGACTCCGATCCCACTCCTACAATGAGCAGTTCTTC. It is translated as CASSPLGLRSHSYNEQFF.

The chain recombines TRBV9 with TRBJ2-3; TRBD2 agrees at 9 bases. The CDR3 length is 16 residues. V gave up 1 base and J gave up 0 bases; unmatched junction bases: 3. Per the germline V gene, CDR1 is SGDLS and CDR2 is YYNGEE. The CDR3 spells CASSVSSGASTDTQYF. Written as DNA, the CDR3 is TGTGCCAGCAGCGTATCTAGCGGGGCAAGCACAGATACGCAGTATTTT.

The J gene is TRBJ1-5, the V gene TRBV27; no clear D. This CDR3 is 14 amino acids long. Per the germline V gene, CDR1 is MNHEY and CDR2 is SMNVEV (reference sequence). Trimming removed 4 bases from V and 6 bases from J, with 13 bases in between. The CDR3 DNA is TGTGCCAGCAGTTGCGACGGGGTAGGTCAGCCCCAGCATTTT. Amino acid sequence: CASSCDGVGQPQHF.

This rearrangement joins TRBV6-5 to TRBJ1-4, with D possibly TRBD1 on 5 matching bases. The germline V gene has CDR1 MNHEY and CDR2 SVGAGI. Between the trimmed V and J ends, which lost 5 bases and 8 bases, there was a span of 18 bases. The CDR3 has 15 amino acids. The DNA of the CDR3 is TGTGCCAGCAGTAGAATGGTGGGGGTCCAGGAAAAACTGTTTTTT. This encodes CASSRMVGVQEKLFF.

The rearrangement uses TRBV29-1 and TRBJ2-3, with 11 bases identical to TRBD2. Germline V gene sequence: CDR1 SQVTM, CDR2 ANQGSEA. V was clipped by 7 bases and J by 5 bases; unmatched bases: 8. The CDR3 totals 14 residues. The chain's CDR3 is CSAVLAGAKDTQYF. In DNA, the CDR3 is TGCAGCGCCGTACTAGCGGGAGCGAAAGATACGCAGTATTTT.

In the case of this clone: Without the conserved terminal phenylalanine or tryptophan, this CDR3 likely stems from a read error. This chain links TRBV6-6 with TRBJ2-7, with 13 nucleotides matching TRBD2. The length of the CDR3 is 15 residues. Germline-derived CDR1 and CDR2 are MNHNY and SVGAGI (reference sequence). Trimming took 9 bases from V and 9 from J; bases not matched to a gene: 14. This CDR3 is CASSPDRTSGSGQYL. CDR3 coding DNA: TGTGCCAGTTCCCCCGATAGGACTAGCGGGAGTGGGCAGTACCTC.

The chain links TRBV4-1 to TRBJ2-5; 12 nucleotides line up with TRBD2. The ends lost 3 bases at V and 4 bases at J; junction bases unmatched: 9. The CDR3 extends over 17 amino acids. Germline V gives CDR1 MGHRA, CDR2 YSYEKL. The CDR3 region has the DNA TGCGCCAGCAGCCAGGTTAATATGGGACTAGCGGGAGAGACCCAGTACTTC. Amino acids: CASSQVNMGLAGETQYF.

The gene calls are TRBV5-4 and TRBJ2-3; 9 bases fit TRBD2. Germline CDR1 and CDR2: SGHNT and YYREEE (reference sequence). Germline trimming cut 8 bases from V and 8 bases from J; bases unmatched to any gene: 18. The CDR3 has 16 amino acids. In DNA, the CDR3 is TGTGCCAGTTCCGAGAAGTTAGCGGGGGACCGAAGTACGCAGTATTTT. Its translation: CASSEKLAGDRSTQYF.

The chain employs TRBV2 and TRBJ1-5, with 9 nucleotides matching TRBD1. Germline lookup yields CDR1 SNHLY and CDR2 FYNNEI. V dropped 7 bases and J dropped 6; count of bases not matched to a gene: 7. The CDR3 runs to 14 residues. CDR3 in DNA: TGTGCCAGCACCAGAACAGGGGGCATTCAGCCCCAGCATTTT. This sequence encodes CASTRTGGIQPQHF.

This chain connects TRBV30 to TRBJ1-2, with 7 bases identical to TRBD1. Per germline, CDR1 GTSNPN and CDR2 SVGIG (reference sequence). V dropped 4 bases and J dropped 3; count of bases not matched to a gene: 2. The CDR3 contains 12 residues. The CDR3 region has the DNA TGTGCCTGGAAGGGACAGTACTATGGCTACACCTTC. The encoded protein is CAWKGQYYGYTF.

J is TRBJ2-7 and V is TRBV6-1, with 8 bases identical to TRBD2. CDR3 length: 15 amino acids. Germline loops: CDR1 MNHNS, CDR2 SASEGT. V was pared by 6 bases and J by 4 bases, with 11 bases of the junction left unmatched. CDR3 sequence (DNA): TGTGCCAGCAGATACCGAAGCGGGAGTGGGTACGAGCAGTACGTC. Translating it yields CASRYRSGSGYEQYV.